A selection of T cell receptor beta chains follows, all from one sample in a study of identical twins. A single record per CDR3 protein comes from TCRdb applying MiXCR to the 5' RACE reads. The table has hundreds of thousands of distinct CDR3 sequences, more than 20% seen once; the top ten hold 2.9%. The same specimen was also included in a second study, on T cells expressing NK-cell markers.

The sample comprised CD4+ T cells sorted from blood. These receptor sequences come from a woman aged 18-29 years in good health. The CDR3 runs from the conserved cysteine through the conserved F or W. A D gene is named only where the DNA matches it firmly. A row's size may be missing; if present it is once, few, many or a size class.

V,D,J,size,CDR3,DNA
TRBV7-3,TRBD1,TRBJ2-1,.,CASSQRTGEDEQFF,TGTGCCAGCAGCCAACGGACAGGGGAGGATGAGCAGTTCTTC
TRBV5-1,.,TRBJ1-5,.,CASSLGGQRHQPQHF,TGCGCCAGCAGCTTGGGAGGGCAGCGGCATCAGCCCCAGCATTTT
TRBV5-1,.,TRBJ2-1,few,CASSQGGGNNNEQFF,TGCGCCAGCTCCCAGGGCGGCGGAAACAACAATGAGCAGTTCTTC
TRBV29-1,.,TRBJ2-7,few,CSVEGEGGYEQYF,TGCAGCGTTGAAGGGGAGGGGGGCTACGAGCAGTACTTC
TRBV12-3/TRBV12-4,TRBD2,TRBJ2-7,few,CASRTLSSGGAYEQYF,TGTGCCAGCAGAACCCTGTCTAGCGGGGGGGCCTACGAGCAGTACTTC
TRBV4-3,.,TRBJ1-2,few,CASSQDWGSNYGYTF,TGCGCCAGCAGCCAAGATTGGGGATCTAACTATGGCTACACCTTC
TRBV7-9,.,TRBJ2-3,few,CASSLFQAGADTQYF,TGTGCCAGCAGCTTATTCCAAGCAGGGGCAGATACGCAGTATTTT
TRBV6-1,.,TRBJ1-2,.,CASRTGIGRPKGGYTF,TGTGCCAGCAGGACCGGAATCGGACGCCCTAAAGGAGGCTACACCTTC
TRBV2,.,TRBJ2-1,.,CASTLDGTFYNEQFF,TGTGCCAGCACCCTCGACGGGACGTTTTACAATGAGCAGTTCTTC
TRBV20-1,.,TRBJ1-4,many,CSARGGINEKLFF,TGCAGTGCGAGGGGAGGGATTAATGAAAAACTGTTTTTT
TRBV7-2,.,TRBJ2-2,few,CASSLVSAQSNTGELFF,TGTGCCAGCAGCTTAGTATCGGCGCAGTCGAACACCGGGGAGCTGTTTTTT
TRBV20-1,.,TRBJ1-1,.,CSARVGGSDWTEAFF,TGCAGTGCTAGAGTCGGAGGTTCCGATTGGACTGAAGCTTTCTTT
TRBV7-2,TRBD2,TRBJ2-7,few,CASSILGLAGGPEQYF,TGTGCCAGCAGCATACTGGGACTAGCGGGAGGGCCGGAGCAGTACTTC
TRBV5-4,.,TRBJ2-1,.,CASSPDRLSYNEQFF,TGTGCCAGCAGCCCAGACAGGCTATCCTACAATGAGCAGTTCTTC
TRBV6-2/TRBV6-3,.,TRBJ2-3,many,CASSSQTDFTDTQYF,TGTGCCAGCAGCTCCCAGACGGATTTCACAGATACGCAGTATTTT
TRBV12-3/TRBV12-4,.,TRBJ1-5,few,CASNEGQFNQPQHF,TGTGCCAGTAACGAAGGTCAGTTCAATCAGCCCCAGCATTTT
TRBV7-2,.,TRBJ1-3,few,CASSFRKESGNTIYF,TGTGCCAGCAGCTTCCGAAAGGAATCTGGAAACACCATATATTTT
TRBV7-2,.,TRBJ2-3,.,CASSLREGGDTQYF,TGTGCCAGCAGCTTAAGGGAGGGGGGAGATACGCAGTATTTT
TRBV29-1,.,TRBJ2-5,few,CSGGHTETQYF,TGCAGCGGGGGGCACACGGAGACCCAGTACTTC
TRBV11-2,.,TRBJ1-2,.,CASSLSTQANYGYTF,TGTGCCAGCAGCTTATCGACGCAAGCTAACTATGGCTACACCTTC
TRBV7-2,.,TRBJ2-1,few,CASSFILAASSYNEQFF,TGTGCCAGCAGCTTCATCTTGGCGGCGAGCTCCTACAATGAGCAGTTCTTC
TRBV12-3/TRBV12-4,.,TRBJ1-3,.,CASRPRGFRTGNTIYF,TGTGCCAGCAGGCCAAGGGGTTTCCGGACTGGAAACACCATATATTTT
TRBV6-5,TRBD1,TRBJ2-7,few,CASSYLDRGGFEYF,TGTGCCAGCAGTTACCTTGACAGGGGAGGATTTGAGTACTTC
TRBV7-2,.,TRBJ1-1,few,CASSLVTGNTEAFF,TGTGCCAGCAGCTTAGTTACAGGGAACACTGAAGCTTTCTTT
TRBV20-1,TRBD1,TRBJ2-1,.,CSARFGTGNNEQFF,TGCAGTGCTAGGTTCGGGACAGGTAACAATGAGCAGTTCTTC
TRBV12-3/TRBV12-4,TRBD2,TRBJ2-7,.,CASRQTSGRVYEQYF,TGTGCCAGCAGGCAGACTAGCGGGAGAGTTTACGAGCAGTACTTC
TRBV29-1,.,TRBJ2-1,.,CSVEDRAESQGNEQFF,TGCAGCGTTGAAGATCGGGCGGAATCCCAGGGCAATGAGCAGTTCTTC
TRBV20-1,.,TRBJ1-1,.,CSAREYVNTEAFF,TGCAGTGCTAGAGAGTACGTGAACACTGAAGCTTTCTTT
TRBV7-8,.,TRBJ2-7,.,CASSQIFGDEQYF,TGTGCCAGCAGTCAAATCTTTGGGGACGAGCAGTACTTC
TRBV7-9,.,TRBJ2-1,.,CASSLLTYNEQFF,TGTGCCAGCAGCCTCTTAACCTACAATGAGCAGTTCTTC
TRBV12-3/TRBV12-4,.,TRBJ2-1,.,CASSLGGPGTSSYNEQFF,TGTGCCAGCAGTTTAGGGGGCCCAGGCACCAGCTCCTACAATGAGCAGTTCTTC
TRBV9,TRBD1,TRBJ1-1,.,CASSSPTGFTEAFF,TGTGCCAGCAGCTCCCCGACAGGGTTCACTGAAGCTTTCTTT
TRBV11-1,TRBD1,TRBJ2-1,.,CASSLGLDRGGGSLGEQFF,TGTGCCAGCAGCTTAGGGCTGGACAGGGGCGGCGGGAGCCTGGGAGAGCAGTTCTTC
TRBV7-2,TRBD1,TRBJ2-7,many,CASSLTGTGTYEQYF,TGTGCCAGCAGCTTGACCGGGACAGGGACCTACGAGCAGTACTTC
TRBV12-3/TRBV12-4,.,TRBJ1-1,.,CASSLNRAYAEAFF,TGTGCCAGCAGTTTAAACAGGGCGTACGCTGAAGCTTTCTTT
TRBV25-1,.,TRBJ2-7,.,CASSEEVAYYEQYF,TGTGCCAGCAGTGAAGAGGTAGCCTACTACGAGCAGTACTTC
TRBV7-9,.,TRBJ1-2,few,CASSSLGRGGYTF,TGTGCCAGCAGCTCCCTCGGGAGGGGCGGCTACACCTTC
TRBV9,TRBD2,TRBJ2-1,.,CASSVGGSGGDEQFF,TGTGCCAGCAGCGTAGGTGGTAGCGGGGGGGATGAGCAGTTCTTC
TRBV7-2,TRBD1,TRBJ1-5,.,CASSPTVGTVNQPQHF,TGTGCCAGCAGCCCAACGGTGGGGACAGTCAATCAGCCCCAGCATTTT
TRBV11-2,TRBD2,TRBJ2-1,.,CASSTISGTSFYNEQFF,TGTGCCAGCAGCACAATCTCCGGGACTAGCTTCTACAATGAGCAGTTCTTC
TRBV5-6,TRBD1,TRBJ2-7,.,CASSLVGQGYEQYF,TGTGCCAGCAGCTTGGTGGGACAGGGGTACGAGCAGTACTTC
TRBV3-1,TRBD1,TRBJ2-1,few,CASSQDLRTGISEQFF,TGTGCCAGCAGCCAAGACCTAAGGACAGGTATTAGTGAGCAGTTCTTC
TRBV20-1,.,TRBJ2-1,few,CSARWRGAYNEQFF,TGCAGTGCTAGGTGGAGGGGCGCCTACAATGAGCAGTTCTTC
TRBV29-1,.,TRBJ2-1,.,CSVEDESGGTFEQFF,TGCAGCGTTGAAGATGAGAGCGGAGGAACTTTTGAGCAGTTCTTC
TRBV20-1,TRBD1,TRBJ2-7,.,CSANELGTGSPYEQYF,TGCAGTGCTAATGAGCTCGGGACAGGGAGTCCCTACGAGCAGTACTTC